Below, 8 T cell receptor beta chains from the same sample are listed, as sequenced in a study of blood T cells in healthy people across ages. A second PCR of roughly 7 to 11 cycles used a sample-barcoded 5' primer and a J-beta primer mix. TCRdb ran MiXCR on the 5' RACE reads and lists one entry per CDR3 protein. Among approximately 960,000 distinct CDR3 sequences listed, approximately 32% were seen once. This sample was also put to use in a study of T cells of mothers and their children.

Sequencing used blood. These receptors all come from a woman in her 40s in good health.

This clonotype was detected many times. The V and J genes are TRBV2 and TRBJ2-7, with TRBD1 matching 7 bases. Germline CDR1 is SNHLY and CDR2 is FYNNEI. The ends lost 5 bases at V and 5 bases at J; junction bases unmatched: 6. This CDR3 is built from 13 residues. The CDR3 DNA reads as TGTGCCAGCAGTCGGCAGGGGGACCACGAGCAGTACTTC. This sequence encodes CASSRQGDHEQYF. Together with reference TRBV2 and TRBJ2-7, the CDR3 gives the full variable domain: EPEVTQTPSHQVTQMGQEVILRCVPISNHLYFYWYRQILGQKVEFLVSFYNNEISEKSEIFDDQFSVERPDGSNFTLKIRSTKLEDSAMYFCASSRQGDHEQYFGPGTRLTVT.

The rearrangement links TRBV28 to TRBJ1-5; no clear D gene. Trimming cost V 7 bases and J 0 bases, with 10 bases left between them. CDR3 length equals 14 residues. Germline V CDR1 and CDR2: MDHEN, SYDVKM. The CDR3 loop is CASTLGLSNQPQHF. In nucleotides, the CDR3 is TGTGCCAGCACCCTCGGCCTTAGCAATCAGCCCCAGCATTTT.

This clonotype was recorded many times. The chain is built from TRBV10-3 and TRBJ1-1; TRBD1 agrees at 9 bases. The J segment lost 0 bases and the V segment lost 10 bases, leaving 9 bases of the junction unmatched. The CDR3 is 15 amino acids. CDR1 is ENHRY and CDR2 is SYGVKD in the germline V gene. CDR3 loop: CATSRTGDMNTEAFF. CDR3 nucleotide sequence: TGTGCCACATCCCGGACAGGGGATATGAACACTGAAGCTTTCTTT.

V usage is TRBV28 and J usage is TRBJ2-2; the D gene is possibly TRBD1 (6 bases). V was pared by 6 bases and J by 5 bases, with 10 bases between. There are 13 residues in the CDR3. CDR1 and CDR2 from the germline V gene are MDHEN and SYDVKM. The CDR3 is CASSDRRTGELFF. The CDR3, as DNA: TGTGCCAGCAGCGACAGGCGAACCGGGGAGCTGTTTTTT. The full variable domain, in which reference TRBV28 and TRBJ2-2 provide the parts outside the CDR3, is DVKVTQSSRYLVKRTGEKVFLECVQDMDHENMFWYRQDPGLGLRLIYFSYDVKMKEKGDIPEGYSVSREKKERFSLILESASTNQTSMYLCASSDRRTGELFFGEGSRLTVL.

Details on this clonotype: A much larger clone differs from this one at a single base, so this may be a read error. This chain uses TRBV20-1 with TRBJ1-2; a weak D match, TRBD1 (6 bases). This CDR3 region has 15 residues. Germline V gene sequence: CDR1 DFQATT, CDR2 SNEGSKA (reference sequence). The CDR3 DNA reads as TGCGGTGCTAGTGGGGCGAGGGGGTTGATGAAGGGCTACACCTTC. Protein product: CGASGARGLMKGYTF.

This clonotype was found many times. The chain couples TRBV12-3 or TRBV12-4 to TRBJ1-4, with TRBD1 as a possible D gene (6 bases). The CDR3 is 17 residues long. V was trimmed by 2 bases and J by 4 bases, leaving 17 bases between them. The CDR3 loop reads CASSLLPPGAYNEKLFF. CDR3 DNA: TGTGCCAGCAGTTTACTACCCCCGGGGGCGTATAATGAAAAACTGTTTTTT.

This clonotype has more than one count but fewer than ten. The chain recombines TRBV28 with TRBJ1-4; tentative D call: TRBD1 (6 bases). The CDR3 spans 18 residues. CDR1 MDHEN and CDR2 SYDVKM come from the germline V gene. V was shortened by 5 bases and J by 7 bases, with 26 bases between the two germline ends. The CDR3 bases are TGTGCCAGCAGTAACCGGGGGGCGCAGGTAGCGATACGTGAAAAACTGTTTTTT. Protein sequence: CASSNRGAQVAIREKLFF. Full variable domain (rest looked up from reference TRBV28 and TRBJ1-4): DVKVTQSSRYLVKRTGEKVFLECVQDMDHENMFWYRQDPGLGLRLIYFSYDVKMKEKGDIPEGYSVSREKKERFSLILESASTNQTSMYLCASSNRGAQVAIREKLFFGSGTQLSVL.

This chain links TRBV6-2 or TRBV6-3 with TRBJ2-4; D remains ambiguous. The V end was cut by 5 bases, the J end by 13 bases, with 18 bases between. There are 13 residues in the CDR3. The V gene's germline CDR1 is MNHEY and CDR2 SVGEGT. The CDR3 DNA follows: TGTGCCAGCAGTCGCGACTGGCGCTACGGGCAGTACTTC. The encoded protein is CASSRDWRYGQYF.